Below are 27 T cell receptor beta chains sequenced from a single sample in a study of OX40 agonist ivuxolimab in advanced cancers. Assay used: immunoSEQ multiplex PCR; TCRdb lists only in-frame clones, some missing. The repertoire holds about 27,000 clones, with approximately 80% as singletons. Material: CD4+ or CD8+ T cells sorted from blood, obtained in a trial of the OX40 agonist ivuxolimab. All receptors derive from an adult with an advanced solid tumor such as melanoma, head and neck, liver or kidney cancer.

The CDR3 reads CSAIQETQYF. The CDR3 region has the DNA TGCAGTGCTATCCAAGAGACCCAGTACTTC. This chain joins TRBV20-1 and TRBJ2-5; D gene ambiguous. Trimming took 4 bases from V and 1 from J, leaving 1 base between them. The CDR3 has 10 residues. The V gene's germline CDR1 is DFQATT and CDR2 SNEGSKA (reference sequence).

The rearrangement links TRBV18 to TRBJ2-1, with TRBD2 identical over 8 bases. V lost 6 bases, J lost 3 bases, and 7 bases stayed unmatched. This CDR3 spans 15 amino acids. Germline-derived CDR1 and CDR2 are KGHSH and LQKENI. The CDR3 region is CASSLSGEGYNEQFF. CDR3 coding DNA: TGTGCCAGCTCCCTTAGCGGGGAGGGCTACAATGAGCAGTTCTTC.

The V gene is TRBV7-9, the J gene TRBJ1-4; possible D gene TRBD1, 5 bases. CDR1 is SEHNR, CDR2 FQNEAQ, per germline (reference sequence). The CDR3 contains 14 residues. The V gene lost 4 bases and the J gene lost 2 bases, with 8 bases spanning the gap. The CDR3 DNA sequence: TGTGCCAGCAGCTCAGGGAGCACTAATGAAAAACTGTTTTTT. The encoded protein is CASSSGSTNEKLFF.

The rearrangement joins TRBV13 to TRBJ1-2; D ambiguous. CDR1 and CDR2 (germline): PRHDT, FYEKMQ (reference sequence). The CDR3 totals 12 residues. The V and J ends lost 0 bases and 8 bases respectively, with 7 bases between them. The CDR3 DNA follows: TGTGCCAGCAGCTTAGGGACCGCCGGCTACACCTTC. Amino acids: CASSLGTAGYTF.

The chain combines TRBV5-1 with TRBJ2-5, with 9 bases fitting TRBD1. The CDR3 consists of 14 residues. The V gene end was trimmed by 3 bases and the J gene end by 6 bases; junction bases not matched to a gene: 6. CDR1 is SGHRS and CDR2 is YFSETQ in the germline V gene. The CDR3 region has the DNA TGCGCCAGCAGCTCTACAGGGGGCGGGAAGACCCAGTACTTC. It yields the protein CASSSTGGGKTQYF.

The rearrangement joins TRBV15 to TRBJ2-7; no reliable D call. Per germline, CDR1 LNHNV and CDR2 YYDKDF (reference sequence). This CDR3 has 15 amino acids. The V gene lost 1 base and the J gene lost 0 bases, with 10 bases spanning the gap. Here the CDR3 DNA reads TGTGCCACCAGCAGAGGCTCCGGGTCCTCCTACGAGCAGTACTTC. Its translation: CATSRGSGSSYEQYF.

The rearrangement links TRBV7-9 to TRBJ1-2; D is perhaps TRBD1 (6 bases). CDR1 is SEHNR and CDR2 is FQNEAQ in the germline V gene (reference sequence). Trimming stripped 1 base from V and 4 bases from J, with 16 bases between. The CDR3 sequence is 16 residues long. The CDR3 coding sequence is TGTGCCAGCAGCTTAGGGGTCGGGACACTTCTCTATGGCTACACCTTC. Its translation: CASSLGVGTLLYGYTF.

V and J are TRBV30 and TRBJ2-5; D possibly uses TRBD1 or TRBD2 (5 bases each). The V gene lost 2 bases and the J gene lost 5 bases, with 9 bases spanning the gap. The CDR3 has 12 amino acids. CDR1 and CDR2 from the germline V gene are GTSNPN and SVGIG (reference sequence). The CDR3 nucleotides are TGTGCCTGGAGTTGGGGCGGGGAGACCCAGTACTTC. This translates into CAWSWGGETQYF.

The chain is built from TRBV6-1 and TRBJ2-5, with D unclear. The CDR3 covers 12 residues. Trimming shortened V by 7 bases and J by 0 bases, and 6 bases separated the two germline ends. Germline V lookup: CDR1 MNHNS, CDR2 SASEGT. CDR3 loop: CASNTYQETQYF. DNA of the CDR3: TGTGCCAGCAACACCTACCAAGAGACCCAGTACTTC.

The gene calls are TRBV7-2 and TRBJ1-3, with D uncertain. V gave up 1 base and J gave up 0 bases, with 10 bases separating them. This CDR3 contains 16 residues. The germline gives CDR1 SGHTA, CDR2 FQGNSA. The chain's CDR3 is CASSLVSRSSGNTIYF. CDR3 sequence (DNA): TGTGCCAGCAGCTTAGTGTCACGAAGCTCTGGAAACACCATATATTTT.

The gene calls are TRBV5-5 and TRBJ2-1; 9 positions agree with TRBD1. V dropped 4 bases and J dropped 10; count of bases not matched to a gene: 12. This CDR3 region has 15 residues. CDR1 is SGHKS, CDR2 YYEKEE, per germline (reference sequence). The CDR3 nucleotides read TGTGCCAGCAGCCAAGGCGGGACAGGGTTTGGAGAGCAGTTCTTC. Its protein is CASSQGGTGFGEQFF.

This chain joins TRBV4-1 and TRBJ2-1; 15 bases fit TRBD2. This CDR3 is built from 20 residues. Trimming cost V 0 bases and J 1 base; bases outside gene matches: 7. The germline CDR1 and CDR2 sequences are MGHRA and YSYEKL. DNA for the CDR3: TGCGCCAGCAGCCAAGACCGGACTAGCGGGGGGGCCGGGTCCTACAATGAGCAGTTCTTC. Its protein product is CASSQDRTSGGAGSYNEQFF.

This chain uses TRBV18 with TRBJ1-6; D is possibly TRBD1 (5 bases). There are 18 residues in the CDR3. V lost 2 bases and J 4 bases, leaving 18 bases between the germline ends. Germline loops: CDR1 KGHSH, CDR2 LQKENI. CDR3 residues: CASSPGGVRGQYNSPLHF. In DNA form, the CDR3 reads TGTGCCAGCTCACCAGGGGGAGTGAGGGGCCAATATAATTCACCCCTCCACTTT.

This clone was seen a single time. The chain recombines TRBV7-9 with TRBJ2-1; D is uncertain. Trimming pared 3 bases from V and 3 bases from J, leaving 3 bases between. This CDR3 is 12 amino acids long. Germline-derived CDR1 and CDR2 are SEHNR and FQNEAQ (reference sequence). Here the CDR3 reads CASSFGYNEQFF. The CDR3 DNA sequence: TGTGCCAGCAGCTTCGGCTACAATGAGCAGTTCTTC.

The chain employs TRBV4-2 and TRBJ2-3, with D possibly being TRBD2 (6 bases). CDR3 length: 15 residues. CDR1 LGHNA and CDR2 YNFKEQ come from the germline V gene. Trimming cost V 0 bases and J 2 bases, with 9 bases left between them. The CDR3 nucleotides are TGTGCCAGCAGCCAAGAGGCGGGGACCACAGATACGCAGTATTTT. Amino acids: CASSQEAGTTDTQYF.

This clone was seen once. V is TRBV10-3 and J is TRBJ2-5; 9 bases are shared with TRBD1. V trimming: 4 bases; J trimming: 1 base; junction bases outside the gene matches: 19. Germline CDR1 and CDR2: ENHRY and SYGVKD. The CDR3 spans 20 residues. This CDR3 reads CAISALPLRGTGKIQETQYF. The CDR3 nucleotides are TGTGCCATCAGTGCACTACCACTTAGGGGGACAGGGAAAATCCAAGAGACCCAGTACTTC.

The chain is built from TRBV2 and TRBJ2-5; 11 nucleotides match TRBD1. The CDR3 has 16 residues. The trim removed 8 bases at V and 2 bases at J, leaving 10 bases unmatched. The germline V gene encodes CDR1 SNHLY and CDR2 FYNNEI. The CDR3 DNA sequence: TGTGCCAGCGGCCGGGACAGGGGGTTTTCTCAAGAGACCCAGTACTTC. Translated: CASGRDRGFSQETQYF.

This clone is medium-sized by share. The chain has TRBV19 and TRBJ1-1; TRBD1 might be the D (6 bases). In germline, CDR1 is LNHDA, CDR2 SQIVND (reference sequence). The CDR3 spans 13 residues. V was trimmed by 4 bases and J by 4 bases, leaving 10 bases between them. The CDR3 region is CASSTRGSTEAFF. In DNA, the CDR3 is TGTGCCAGTAGTACCAGGGGAAGCACTGAAGCTTTCTTT.

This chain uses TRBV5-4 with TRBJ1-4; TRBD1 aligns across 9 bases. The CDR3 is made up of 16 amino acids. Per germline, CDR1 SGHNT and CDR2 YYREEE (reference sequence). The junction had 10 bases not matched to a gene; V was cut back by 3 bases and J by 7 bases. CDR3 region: CASSWDRDATGEKLFF. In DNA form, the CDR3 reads TGTGCCAGCAGCTGGGACAGGGATGCGACTGGTGAAAAACTGTTTTTT. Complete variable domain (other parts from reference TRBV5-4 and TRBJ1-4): ETGVTQSPTHLIKTRGQQVTLRCSSQSGHNTVSWYQQALGQGPQFIFQYYREEENGRGNFPPRFSGLQFPNYSSELNVNALELDDSALYLCASSWDRDATGEKLFFGSGTQLSVL.

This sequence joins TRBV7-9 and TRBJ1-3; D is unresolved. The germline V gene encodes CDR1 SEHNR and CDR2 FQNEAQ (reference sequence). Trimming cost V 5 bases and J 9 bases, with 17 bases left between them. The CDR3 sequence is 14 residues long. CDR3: CASSSDPELSTIYF. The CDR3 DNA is TGTGCCAGCAGCAGCGACCCTGAATTAAGCACCATATATTTT. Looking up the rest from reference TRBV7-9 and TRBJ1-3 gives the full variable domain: DTGVSQNPRHKITKRGQNVTFRCDPISEHNRLYWYRQTLGQGPEFLTYFQNEAQLEKSRLLSDRFSAERPKGSFSTLEIQRTEQGDSAMYLCASSSDPELSTIYFGEGSWLTVV.

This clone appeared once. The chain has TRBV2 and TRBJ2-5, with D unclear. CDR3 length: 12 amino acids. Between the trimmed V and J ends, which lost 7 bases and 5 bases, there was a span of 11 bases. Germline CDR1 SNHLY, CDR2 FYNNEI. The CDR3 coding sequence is TGTGCCAGCAAACCCGATGGCGAGACCCAGTACTTC. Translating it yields CASKPDGETQYF.

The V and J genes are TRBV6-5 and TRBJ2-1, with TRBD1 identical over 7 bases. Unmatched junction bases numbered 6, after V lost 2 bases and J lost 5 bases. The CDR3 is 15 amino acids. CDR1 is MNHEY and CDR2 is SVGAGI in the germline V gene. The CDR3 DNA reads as TGTGCCAGCAGTTACGGACAGGAATATGACAATGAGCAGTTCTTC. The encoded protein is CASSYGQEYDNEQFF.

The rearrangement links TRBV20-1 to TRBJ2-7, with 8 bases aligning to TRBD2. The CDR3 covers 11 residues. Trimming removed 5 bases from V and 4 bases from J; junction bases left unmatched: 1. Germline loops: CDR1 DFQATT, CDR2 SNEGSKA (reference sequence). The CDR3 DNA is TGCAGTGCTCCTAGCGGGTACGAGCAGTACTTC. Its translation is CSAPSGYEQYF.

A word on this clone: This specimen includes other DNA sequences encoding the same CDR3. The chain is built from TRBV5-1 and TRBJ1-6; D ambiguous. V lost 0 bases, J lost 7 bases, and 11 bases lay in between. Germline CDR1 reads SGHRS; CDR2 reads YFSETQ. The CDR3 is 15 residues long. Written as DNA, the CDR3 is TGCGCCAGCAGCTTGGCCGAAGGGTGGAATTCACCCCTCCACTTT. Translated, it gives CASSLAEGWNSPLHF.

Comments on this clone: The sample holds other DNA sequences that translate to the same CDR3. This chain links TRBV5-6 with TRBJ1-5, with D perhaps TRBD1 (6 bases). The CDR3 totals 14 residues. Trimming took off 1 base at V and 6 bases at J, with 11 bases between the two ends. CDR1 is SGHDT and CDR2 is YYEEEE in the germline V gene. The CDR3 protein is CASSLTGNGQPQHF. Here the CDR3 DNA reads TGTGCCAGCAGCTTGACAGGGAACGGTCAGCCCCAGCATTTT.

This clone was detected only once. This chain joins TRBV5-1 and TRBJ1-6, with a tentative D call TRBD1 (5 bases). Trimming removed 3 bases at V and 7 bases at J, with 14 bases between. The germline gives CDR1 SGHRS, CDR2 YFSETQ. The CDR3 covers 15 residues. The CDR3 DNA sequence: TGCGCCAGCAGCTCGGAAGACAGTAGAAATTCACCCCTCCACTTT. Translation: CASSSEDSRNSPLHF.

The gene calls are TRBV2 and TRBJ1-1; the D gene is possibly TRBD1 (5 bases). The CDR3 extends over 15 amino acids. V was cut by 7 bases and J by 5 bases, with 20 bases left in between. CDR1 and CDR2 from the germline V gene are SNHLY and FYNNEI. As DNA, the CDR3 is TGTGCCAGCACCCTTCGGGGAGGGGATACGACTGAAGCTTTCTTT. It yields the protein CASTLRGGDTTEAFF.